This TCR beta chain was recorded in a study of CD8 T cells in Susac syndrome. Study-level points and caveats: Acknowledgment was made by the study that its TCR sequencing and HLA analysis involved a relatively small number of individuals.

Peripheral blood CD8+ and CD4+ T cells were profiled by TCR beta sequencing. FACS was used to enrich TEMRA cells, whereas the CD8+ and CD4+ T cells were obtained by negative isolation. The ends were cut back, 0 bases at V and 2 bases at J, with 13 bases in the middle. This CDR3 has 16 amino acids. Germline CDR1 and CDR2: SGHAT and FQNNGV. RNA in amounts of roughly 0.5 to 1 ug was reverse transcribed with random hexamers. The amplification used immunoSEQ multiplex PCR on TCR beta CDR3; it spanned 54 Vbeta and 13 Jbeta. TCRdb fed the immunoSEQ multiplex PCR reads into MiXCR, producing one record per CDR3 protein. The table records hundreds of thousands of distinct CDR3 sequences, roughly 85% of them present only once. A remark on this clonotype: The antigen is not known.

The sample was CD8+ T cells from PBMCs. The receptor was isolated from a human donor with multiple sclerosis. The rearrangement links TRBV11-2 to TRBJ1-1, with D unresolved. CDR3 sequence (DNA): TGTGCCAGCAGCTTAGATCGGGAAGGGAGAAACACTGAAGCTTTCTTT. Its protein product is CASSLDREGRNTEAFF.